Each of the 27 T cell receptor beta chains below was sequenced from the same sample in a study of blood T cell repertoires in COVID-19. TCRdb's copy holds only in-frame clones and misses some; the assay was immunoSEQ multiplex PCR. This table holds 75,000 to 85,000 clones, over 75% found once. The sequenced material came from peripheral blood. These receptors were obtained from a human donor in a cohort sampled during active COVID-19.

The rearrangement links TRBV2 to TRBJ2-1, with TRBD2 identical over 8 bases. The CDR3 has 16 amino acids. Looked up from germline, CDR1 is SNHLY and CDR2 is FYNNEI. V lost 2 bases to trimming and J lost 5 bases; unmatched junction nucleotides: 8. CDR3 residues: CASSENPGTSHNEQFF. The CDR3 DNA reads as TGTGCCAGCAGTGAAAACCCCGGGACTAGTCACAATGAGCAGTTCTTC.

The chain carries TRBV9 and TRBJ2-5; unclear D gene. The CDR3 loop spans 14 amino acids. Germline CDR1 SGDLS, CDR2 YYNGEE. V lost 0 bases and J 5 bases, leaving 11 bases between the germline ends. In DNA, the CDR3 is TGTGCCAGCAGCGTAGCCCTCTCCGGGGAGACCCAGTACTTC. Its translation is CASSVALSGETQYF. Full variable domain (rest looked up from reference TRBV9 and TRBJ2-5): DSGVTQTPKHLITATGQRVTLRCSPRSGDLSVYWYQQSLDQGLQFLIQYYNGEERAKGNILERFSAQQFPDLHSELNLSSLELGDSALYFCASSVALSGETQYFGPGTRLLVL.

The chain links TRBV27 to TRBJ2-2; 15 nucleotides align to TRBD2. Germline assignment: CDR1 MNHEY and CDR2 SMNVEV (reference sequence). The CDR3 is made up of 20 amino acids. V lost 2 bases to trimming and J lost 4 bases; unmatched junction nucleotides: 11. This CDR3 reads CASSLVWTSGRAGSTGELFF. Here the CDR3 DNA reads TGTGCCAGCAGTTTAGTATGGACTAGCGGGAGGGCCGGGAGCACCGGGGAGCTGTTTTTT.

The chain carries TRBV7-3 and TRBJ1-1; D uncertain. The germline CDR1 and CDR2 sequences are SGHTA and FQGTGA. The CDR3 is made up of 13 amino acids. Trimming took 5 bases from V and 0 from J, leaving 7 bases between them. As DNA, the CDR3 is TGTGCCAGCAGCACAGATATGAACACTGAAGCTTTCTTT. Protein: CASSTDMNTEAFF.

There are a few counts of this clone. The chain couples TRBV5-1 to TRBJ2-1; weak D call: TRBD1 (5 bases). Deletions cut 4 bases from V and 2 bases from J, with 13 bases between. Germline V gives CDR1 SGHRS, CDR2 YFSETQ. This CDR3 comprises 15 residues. The CDR3 DNA reads TGCGCCAGCAGCGAATCAGGGAATCCCTACAATGAGCAGTTCTTC. Amino acid sequence: CASSESGNPYNEQFF.

V is TRBV21-1 and J is TRBJ1-1; the table's D call of TRBD1 was not tested on the DNA. TRBV21-1 is a listed pseudogene. The CDR3 has 18 amino acids. In nucleotides, the CDR3 is TGTGCCAGCAGCAACCCGTCGGCAGGACAGGGGCGCACCACTGAAGCTTTCTTT. Protein product: CASSNPSAGQGRTTEAFF.

The rearrangement joins TRBV28 to TRBJ2-7; a possible D gene is TRBD1 (5 bases). Trimming stripped 8 bases from V and 0 bases from J, with 11 bases between. This CDR3 comprises 13 residues. Per the germline V gene, CDR1 is MDHEN and CDR2 is SYDVKM. The CDR3 region is CASGVTDSYEQYF. CDR3 DNA: TGTGCCAGCGGGGTGACAGACTCCTACGAGCAGTACTTC. The variable domain in full, completed from reference TRBV28 and TRBJ2-7, reads DVKVTQSSRYLVKRTGEKVFLECVQDMDHENMFWYRQDPGLGLRLIYFSYDVKMKEKGDIPEGYSVSREKKERFSLILESASTNQTSMYLCASGVTDSYEQYFGPGTRLTVT.

The gene calls are TRBV28 and TRBJ2-1, with 10 bases matching TRBD1. The CDR3 extends over 19 amino acids. The V segment lost 4 bases and the J segment 8 bases; nucleotides outside the gene matches: 20. CDR1 is MDHEN, CDR2 SYDVKM, per germline. CDR3 sequence (DNA): TGTGCCAGCAGTTCCGCGGGTATTTCTGGGACAGGGGCGACGTATGAGCAGTTCTTC. The encoded protein is CASSSAGISGTGATYEQFF. The whole variable domain, filled in from reference TRBV28 and TRBJ2-1, reads DVKVTQSSRYLVKRTGEKVFLECVQDMDHENMFWYRQDPGLGLRLIYFSYDVKMKEKGDIPEGYSVSREKKERFSLILESASTNQTSMYLCASSSAGISGTGATYEQFFGPGTRLTVL.

This clone occurred a few times. The chain is built from TRBV9 and TRBJ2-1, with 7 positions matching TRBD2. The germline V gene has CDR1 SGDLS and CDR2 YYNGEE. The junction had 7 bases not matched to a gene; V was cut back by 3 bases and J by 1 base. CDR3 length: 16 residues. This chain's CDR3 is CASSGLSGISYNEQFF. CDR3 DNA sequence: TGTGCCAGCAGCGGCCTAAGCGGGATATCCTACAATGAGCAGTTCTTC. The full variable domain, rest sourced from reference TRBV9 and TRBJ2-1, is DSGVTQTPKHLITATGQRVTLRCSPRSGDLSVYWYQQSLDQGLQFLIQYYNGEERAKGNILERFSAQQFPDLHSELNLSSLELGDSALYFCASSGLSGISYNEQFFGPGTRLTVL.

The chain links TRBV5-8 to TRBJ2-1; D not certain. CDR1 is SGHTS, CDR2 YDEGEE, per germline. The CDR3 sequence is 14 residues long. V shed 0 bases and J shed 2 bases, with 6 bases lying between them. The CDR3 sequence is CASSLAQAYNEQFF. CDR3 nucleotides: TGTGCCAGCAGCTTGGCCCAGGCCTACAATGAGCAGTTCTTC.

The V gene is TRBV7-3, the J gene TRBJ2-5; no firm D call. In germline, CDR1 is SGHTA, CDR2 FQGTGA. Trimming took off 2 bases at V and 1 base at J, with 5 bases between the two ends. The CDR3 extends over 13 amino acids. CDR3 DNA sequence: TGTGCCAGCAGCTTAGACTCCCAAGAGACCCAGTACTTC. As protein: CASSLDSQETQYF.

This chain joins TRBV14 and TRBJ2-7, with D tentatively TRBD1 (6 bases). This CDR3 contains 15 residues. Germline loops: CDR1 SGHDN, CDR2 FVKESK. The V end was cut by 4 bases, the J end by 3 bases, with 16 bases between. The CDR3 sequence is CASSRETGPYYEQYF. The CDR3 DNA follows: TGTGCCAGCAGCCGAGAGACAGGTCCTTACTACGAGCAGTACTTC.

This clone has just one count. CDR3 residues: CASSFAPFEGYTF. The CDR3 DNA follows: TGTGCCAGCAGTTTTGCCCCCTTCGAGGGCTACACCTTC. J is TRBJ1-2 and V is TRBV28; unclear D gene. The CDR3 is made up of 13 amino acids. Trimming shortened V by 3 bases and J by 8 bases, and 13 bases separated the two germline ends. CDR1 and CDR2 (germline): MDHEN, SYDVKM.

The CDR3 loop is CASSPVGQGALNEQFF. CDR3 in DNA: TGTGCCAGCAGCCCGGTGGGACAGGGGGCGCTGAATGAGCAGTTCTTC. The chain links TRBV5-6 to TRBJ2-1; 12 bases are a match to TRBD1. Germline assignment: CDR1 SGHDT and CDR2 YYEEEE. The length of the CDR3 is 16 residues. The V segment lost 4 bases and the J segment 7 bases; nucleotides outside the gene matches: 9.

The rearrangement links TRBV12-3 or TRBV12-4 to TRBJ1-3; D gene uncertain. Trimming shortened V by 10 bases and J by 3 bases, and 13 bases separated the two germline ends. The CDR3 length is 13 residues. The CDR3, as DNA: TGTGCCACCCACGGAGGGAATGGAAACACCATATATTTT. It specifies CATHGGNGNTIYF.

CDR3 in DNA: TGTGCTAGTGGTTTGGGGGCAGGGGGCTCCTACAATGAGCAGTTCTTC. Translation gives CASGLGAGGSYNEQFF. The genes are TRBV12-5 and TRBJ2-1, with 7 bases matching TRBD1. Trimming removed 1 base from V and 0 bases from J; junction bases left unmatched: 3. The CDR3 totals 16 residues. Germline CDR1 is LGHNT and CDR2 is FRNRAP. The full variable domain, completed using reference TRBV12-5 and TRBJ2-1, is DARVTQTPRHKVTEMGQEVTMRCQPILGHNTVFWYRQTMMQGLELLAYFRNRAPLDDSGMPKDRFSAEMPDATLATLKIQPSEPRDSAVYFCASGLGAGGSYNEQFFGPGTRLTVL.

This clone was seen a single time. The chain links TRBV5-1 to TRBJ1-1; 11 bases are shared with TRBD1. Germline V gives CDR1 SGHRS, CDR2 YFSETQ. The CDR3 runs to 17 residues. V lost 4 bases to trimming and J lost 6 bases; unmatched junction nucleotides: 14. The CDR3 DNA is TGCGCCAGCAGCGGACGGACAGGGGGCATCGGGCCGCCTGAAGCTTTCTTT. Translated, it gives CASSGRTGGIGPPEAFF. Variable domain in full (rest from reference TRBV5-1 and TRBJ1-1): KAGVTQTPRYLIKTRGQQVTLSCSPISGHRSVSWYQQTPGQGLQFLFEYFSETQRNKGNFPGRFSGRQFSNSRSEMNVSTLELGDSALYLCASSGRTGGIGPPEAFFGQGTRLTVV.

The rearrangement links TRBV14 to TRBJ2-7, with 8 nucleotides matching TRBD1. V trimming: 3 bases; J trimming: 4 bases; junction bases outside the gene matches: 8. Germline lookup yields CDR1 SGHDN and CDR2 FVKESK. This CDR3 is 15 amino acids long. CDR3 protein: CASSHPGTGPYEQYF. DNA of the CDR3: TGTGCCAGCAGCCACCCCGGGACAGGCCCTTACGAGCAGTACTTC.

Points on this clone: Other DNA sequences from this sample encode an identical CDR3 as well. The DNA of the CDR3 is TGTGCCAGCAGCTTTAGCGGGGGCGATGAGCAGTTCTTC. Its protein is CASSFSGGDEQFF. V is TRBV7-9 and J is TRBJ2-1; 9 bases map to TRBD2. Trimming removed 3 bases from V and 8 bases from J; junction bases left unmatched: 2. Germline CDR1 and CDR2: SEHNR and FQNEAQ (reference sequence). The CDR3 length is 13 residues.

The CDR3 sequence is CASSTGTIETQYF. As DNA, the CDR3 is TGTGCCAGCAGTACCGGGACAATAGAGACCCAGTACTTC. The chain links TRBV5-4 to TRBJ2-5; D may be TRBD1 (6 bases). The CDR3 is 13 amino acids. Germline lookup yields CDR1 SGHNT and CDR2 YYREEE (reference sequence). V was clipped by 5 bases and J by 4 bases, with 12 bases between them.

The V call is TRBV18, the J call TRBJ2-3; no clear D. This CDR3 spans 18 amino acids. The ends were cut back, 0 bases at V and 4 bases at J, with 20 bases in the middle. Germline lookup yields CDR1 KGHSH and CDR2 LQKENI. DNA of the CDR3: TGTGCCAGCTCACCACCAAAACCCTCGACGGTCCGGGCAGATACGCAGTATTTT. Protein: CASSPPKPSTVRADTQYF.

The rearrangement links TRBV11-3 to TRBJ2-5; 7 nucleotides match TRBD2. The CDR3 runs to 14 residues. In germline, CDR1 is SGHNT, CDR2 YENEEA. Germline trimming cut 2 bases from V and 4 bases from J; bases unmatched to any gene: 4. The CDR3 sequence is CASSLPGLGETQYF. CDR3 nucleotides: TGTGCCAGCAGCTTACCCGGACTAGGAGAGACCCAGTACTTC.

J is TRBJ1-2 and V is TRBV27, with TRBD1 matching over 8 bases. The CDR3 spans 16 residues. Germline V lookup: CDR1 MNHEY, CDR2 SMNVEV (reference sequence). Trimming cost V 0 bases and J 5 bases; bases outside gene matches: 8. CDR3 DNA sequence: TGTGCCAGCAGTTTATCCCGGACAGGGAAGTTGTATGGCTACACCTTC. Amino acids: CASSLSRTGKLYGYTF.

The gene calls are TRBV6-2 or TRBV6-3 and TRBJ2-5; 8 bases align to TRBD2. This CDR3 has 14 residues. V was pared by 5 bases and J by 5 bases, with 7 bases of the junction left unmatched. Per germline, CDR1 MNHEY and CDR2 SVGEGT. CDR3 protein: CASSNRRGGETQYF. CDR3 in DNA: TGTGCCAGCAGTAACCGTCGGGGGGGTGAGACCCAGTACTTC.

The chain recombines TRBV7-8 with TRBJ2-7; 7 nucleotides align to TRBD2. The J segment lost 3 bases and the V segment lost 3 bases, leaving 11 bases of the junction unmatched. The CDR3 has 16 residues. Germline V gives CDR1 SGHVS, CDR2 FQNEAQ. The CDR3 spells CASSLGRASGRYEQYF. For the CDR3, the DNA is TGTGCCAGCAGCTTGGGTAGGGCTAGCGGACGCTACGAGCAGTACTTC.

The chain uses TRBV3-1 (or the pseudogene TRBV3-2) and TRBJ1-4; TRBD1 matches 8 bases. Looked up from germline, CDR1 is LGHDT and CDR2 is YNNKEL (reference sequence). The CDR3 has 14 amino acids. J was trimmed by 5 bases and V by 7 bases; bases with no gene match: 6. In DNA, the CDR3 is TGTGCCAGCACCCACCGGGACAGGAATGAAAAACTGTTTTTT. It translates to CASTHRDRNEKLFF.

The chain uses TRBV19 and TRBJ2-1; TRBD2 matches 10 bases. The germline gives CDR1 LNHDA, CDR2 SQIVND (reference sequence). V lost 7 bases and J lost 5; bases outside the gene matches: 5. The CDR3 length is 14 residues. The CDR3 coding sequence is TGTGCCAGTAATCTAGCGGGGGCCAACAATGAGCAGTTCTTC. Its translation is CASNLAGANNEQFF.